This T cell receptor (beta chain) emerged from a study of radiotherapy plus CTLA-4 blockade in lung cancer. Study results and limitations: In blood, TCR clones derived from the tumor expanded after radiotherapy plus ipilimumab.

This clone was observed a few times. The target antigen is unknown. Germline values: CDR1 MNHNS, CDR2 SASEGT. This CDR3 has 13 amino acids. The V end lost 0 bases, the J end lost 6 bases, and 8 bases lay between the germline ends. Sequencing was performed with immunoSEQ multiplex PCR; in TCRdb, only in-frame clones are kept and a portion is missing. The sample shows 40,000 to 45,000 clones, approximately 71% of them seen only once. V usage is TRBV6-1 and J usage is TRBJ1-2, with D unresolved. The clonotype originates from a human donor with non-small cell lung cancer whose response to radiotherapy plus ipilimumab could not be evaluated. The material sequenced was peripheral blood, taken from a patient treated with radiotherapy plus ipilimumab. The DNA of the CDR3 is TGTGCCAGCAGTGAAGCGGGAGGGAATGGCTACACCTTC. Residues: CASSEAGGNGYTF.